These 30 T cell receptor beta chains originate from one sample sequenced in a study of T cells in Graves' hyperthyroidism and ophthalmopathy. Amplified TCR beta CDR3 regions derived from RNA transcripts. First-round RT-PCR with HTBI primers amplified the TCR CDR3 region. One entry per CDR3 protein, called by TCRdb with MiXCR from the multiplex PCR reads. The sample carries 300,000 to 500,000 distinct CDR3 sequences, 15% recorded once. What was sequenced was blood. The receptors here all came from a woman aged 30 to 39 with Graves' hyperthyroidism.

The chain employs TRBV4-1 and TRBJ2-2; 9 bases are shared with TRBD1. V was clipped by 4 bases and J by 7 bases; unmatched bases: 4. The CDR3 is 14 amino acids. CDR1 is MGHRA, CDR2 YSYEKL, per germline. The CDR3: CASSPQGAGGELFF. The CDR3 region has the DNA TGCGCCAGCAGCCCACAGGGGGCAGGCGGGGAGCTGTTTTTT.

At least ten counts were recorded for this clonotype. The rearrangement uses TRBV27 and TRBJ2-5; 8 positions match TRBD2. V shed 10 bases, J shed 3 bases, and the junction held 7 bases outside the gene matches. The V gene's germline CDR1 is MNHEY and CDR2 SMNVEV (reference sequence). The CDR3 totals 13 residues. The CDR3 is CATSGGAKETQYF. The CDR3 DNA sequence: TGTGCCACCAGCGGGGGTGCAAAAGAGACCCAGTACTTC.

As to this clonotype: This may stem from a read error, because a much larger clone lies one nucleotide away. The genes are TRBV2 and TRBJ2-7; TRBD1 might be the D (6 bases). Per germline, CDR1 SNHLY and CDR2 FYNNEI. The CDR3 runs 13 residues. DNA of the CDR3: TGTGCCAGCAAGGCCACAGGGATCTACGGGCAGTACTTC. Protein product: CASKATGIYGQYF.

This clonotype was observed many times. DNA for the CDR3: TGTGCCTGGAGTGTAGGGCGGGTGAGCTCCTACAATGAGCAGTTCTTC. This codes for CAWSVGRVSSYNEQFF. The chain is built from TRBV30 and TRBJ2-1; tentatively, D is TRBD2 (5 bases). This CDR3 is built from 16 residues. From germline, CDR1 is GTSNPN and CDR2 SVGIG (reference sequence). V lost 0 bases and J 0 bases, leaving 12 bases between the germline ends.

With respect to this clonotype: Its ends do not fully match the called genes, so a read error is possible. This sequence joins TRBV9 and TRBJ1-3, with 9 positions matching TRBD1. The CDR3 is 15 amino acids. Looked up from germline, CDR1 is SGDLS and CDR2 is YYNGEE. The CDR3 DNA follows: TGTGCCAGCAGCGCCGGGACAGGGCATGGAAACACCACATATTTT. Encoded protein: CASSAGTGHGNTTYF.

A remark on this clonotype: Sequence at one end of the junction differs from germline and may be a read error. The chain has TRBV7-2 and TRBJ1-4, with TRBD1 matching 8 bases. Germline-derived CDR1 and CDR2 are SGHTA and FQGNSA. CDR3 length: 15 amino acids. The CDR3 DNA reads TGTGCCAGCAGCGCCCGACAGGGGACGGGGGAAAAACTGCTTTTT. Its translation: CASSARQGTGEKLLF. Filled out from reference TRBV7-2 and TRBJ1-4, the complete variable domain reads GAGVSQSPSNKVTEKGKDVELRCDPISGHTALYWYRQSLGQGLEFLIYFQGNSAPDKSGLPSDRFSAERTGGSVSTLTIQRTQQEDSAVYLCASSARQGTGEKLLFGSGTQLSVL.

This clonotype was observed a few times. V and J are TRBV20-1 and TRBJ2-1; 7 bases align to TRBD2. The CDR3 spans 13 residues. CDR1 is DFQATT and CDR2 is SNEGSKA in the germline V gene (reference sequence). V dropped 6 bases and J dropped 4; count of bases not matched to a gene: 6. The CDR3 sequence: CSALGTNYNEQFF. In DNA, the CDR3 is TGCAGTGCGCTAGGGACTAATTACAATGAGCAGTTCTTC.

This clonotype was counted many times. V gene TRBV7-8 combines with J gene TRBJ2-2, with D uncertain. CDR3 length: 17 amino acids. Germline assignment: CDR1 SGHVS and CDR2 FQNEAQ. Deletions cut 5 bases from V and 2 bases from J, with 18 bases between. CDR3 sequence: CASSRMGIPGNTGELFF. CDR3 sequence (DNA): TGTGCCAGCAGCCGGATGGGCATCCCAGGCAACACCGGGGAGCTGTTTTTT.

This rearrangement joins TRBV20-1 to TRBJ2-3, with 12 bases aligning to TRBD2. The CDR3 covers 15 residues. V gave up 4 bases and J gave up 4 bases; unmatched junction bases: 6. Per the germline V gene, CDR1 is DFQATT and CDR2 is SNEGSKA (reference sequence). CDR3 nucleotide sequence: TGCAGTGCTACTAAACTAGCGGGAGGAGCAGATACGCAGTATTTT. Residues: CSATKLAGGADTQYF.

This clonotype was found many times. The rearrangement joins TRBV20-1 to TRBJ2-3; D is uncertain. Trimming removed 5 bases at V and 4 bases at J, with 7 bases between. This CDR3 spans 11 amino acids. Per germline, CDR1 DFQATT and CDR2 SNEGSKA (reference sequence). In DNA form, the CDR3 reads TGCAGTGCTGAGGCCCCAGATACGCAGTATTTT. Its translation is CSAEAPDTQYF.

This clonotype was counted many times. J is TRBJ1-2 and V is TRBV28, with 10 nucleotides matching TRBD1. The CDR3 is 13 amino acids. The V gene end was trimmed by 6 bases and the J gene end by 8 bases; junction bases not matched to a gene: 6. The V gene's germline CDR1 is MDHEN and CDR2 SYDVKM. The CDR3 nucleotides read TGTGCCAGCAGGACGACAGGGGGCCTCGGCTACACCTTC. Its protein product is CASRTTGGLGYTF.

There are many counts of this clonotype. The chain is built from TRBV10-3 and TRBJ1-6; 9 nucleotides align to TRBD1. This CDR3 contains 18 residues. The trim removed 4 bases at V and 9 bases at J, leaving 16 bases unmatched. In germline, CDR1 is ENHRY, CDR2 SYGVKD. CDR3 nucleotides: TGTGCCATCAGTGGGGAGACACTCCGGGACAGGGCGGGTTCACCCCTCCACTTT. Its translation is CAISGETLRDRAGSPLHF.

This chain links TRBV27 with TRBJ2-3; TRBD2 matches 8 bases. V lost 4 bases and J lost 3; bases outside the gene matches: 15. The germline V gene has CDR1 MNHEY and CDR2 SMNVEV (reference sequence). The CDR3 extends over 18 amino acids. The CDR3, as DNA: TGTGCCAGCAGTTCCACTGGCGGGAGGCGATTTAGGACAGATACGCAGTATTTT. This codes for CASSSTGGRRFRTDTQYF.

This clonotype was recorded once. The chain is built from TRBV15 and TRBJ2-2; D is ambiguous. The CDR3 is made up of 16 amino acids. CDR1 is LNHNV, CDR2 YYDKDF, per germline (reference sequence). Trimming removed 0 bases from V and 0 bases from J, with 8 bases in between. CDR3 protein: CATSRDSGANTGELFF. In DNA form, the CDR3 reads TGTGCCACCAGCAGAGATTCAGGCGCGAACACCGGGGAGCTGTTTTTT.

This clonotype was recorded many times. The chain has TRBV29-1 and TRBJ2-1, with TRBD2 matching over 13 bases. V dropped 3 bases and J dropped 2; count of bases not matched to a gene: 4. The CDR3 runs 16 residues. CDR1 SQVTM and CDR2 ANQGSEA come from the germline V gene. For the CDR3, the DNA is TGCAGCGTTGACCTCGGGACTAGCGGGGCCTACAATGAGCAGTTCTTC. Its translation is CSVDLGTSGAYNEQFF.

This clonotype was seen a few times. This chain uses TRBV3-1 with TRBJ2-1, with 7 bases that match TRBD2. The CDR3 is 13 amino acids. CDR1 is LGHDT and CDR2 is YNNKEL in the germline V gene (reference sequence). Trimming cost V 4 bases and J 5 bases; bases outside gene matches: 2. CDR3 sequence (DNA): TGTGCCAGCAGCCTAACTAGCGACAATGAGCAGTTCTTC. It translates to CASSLTSDNEQFF.

The chain recombines TRBV5-1 with TRBJ1-6, with 8 bases matching TRBD1. Germline V gene data show CDR1 as SGHRS and CDR2 as YFSETQ. This CDR3 spans 15 amino acids. V lost 0 bases, J lost 8 bases, and 4 bases stayed unmatched. DNA for the CDR3: TGCGCCAGCAGCTTGGGACAGGGGAGTGATTCACCCCTCCACTTT. It specifies CASSLGQGSDSPLHF.

This clonotype was counted a few times. V and J are TRBV5-1 and TRBJ1-2; the D is unclear. V was cut by 1 base and J by 1 base, with 8 bases left in between. Germline V lookup: CDR1 SGHRS, CDR2 YFSETQ. This CDR3 is 14 amino acids long. CDR3 coding DNA: TGCGCCAGCAGCTTGAAGGAGCTTAACTATGGCTACACCTTC. It specifies CASSLKELNYGYTF.

About this clonotype itself: A much larger clone sits a single nucleotide away, making a read error possible. The CDR3 sequence: CASKEASGSYNEQLF. The CDR3 DNA reads TGTGCCAGCAAGGAGGCTAGCGGCTCCTACAATGAGCAGCTCTTC. The chain is built from TRBV2 and TRBJ2-1, with 7 bases matching TRBD2. This CDR3 has 15 amino acids. Germline CDR1 SNHLY, CDR2 FYNNEI.

V gene TRBV3-1 combines with J gene TRBJ1-2; 7 bases match TRBD1. Germline lookup yields CDR1 LGHDT and CDR2 YNNKEL (reference sequence). Trimming at V came to 0 bases and at J to 7 bases, leaving 8 bases not matched to a gene. CDR3 length: 15 amino acids. The CDR3 nucleotides read TGTGCCAGCAGCCAAGAGGGGGACAGTTCGCTTGGCTACACCTTC. It yields the protein CASSQEGDSSLGYTF.

The chain combines TRBV19 with TRBJ1-4, with a weak D call TRBD1 (5 bases). Germline loops: CDR1 LNHDA, CDR2 SQIVND (reference sequence). V was cut by 3 bases and J by 13 bases, with 15 bases left in between. The CDR3 sequence is 13 residues long. CDR3 nucleotide sequence: TGTGCCAGTAGTATTCAGGGTCGCATGACACTGTTTTTT. Its protein product is CASSIQGRMTLFF.

This CDR3 reads CATSDQDHRVKLGDTQYF. The CDR3, as DNA: TGTGCCACCAGTGACCAAGATCACAGGGTAAAGTTGGGAGATACGCAGTATTTT. The gene calls are TRBV24-1 and TRBJ2-3, with D perhaps TRBD1 (6 bases). Looked up from germline, CDR1 is KGHDR and CDR2 is SFDVKD. This CDR3 is built from 18 residues. Trimming pared 4 bases from V and 5 bases from J, leaving 24 bases between.

This clonotype was seen many times. The chain employs TRBV11-1 and TRBJ2-5; TRBD2 aligns across 12 bases. The CDR3 runs 16 residues. Germline values: CDR1 SGHAT, CDR2 FQDESV (reference sequence). Trimming removed 0 bases from V and 2 bases from J; junction bases left unmatched: 1. CDR3 sequence: CASSLALAGGQETQYF. In nucleotides, the CDR3 is TGTGCCAGCAGCTTAGCGCTAGCGGGAGGGCAAGAGACCCAGTACTTC.

In its sample, this clonotype was seen many times. The CDR3: CAWSPGLAGAGDTQYF. DNA of the CDR3: TGTGCCTGGAGTCCGGGACTAGCGGGAGCGGGAGATACGCAGTATTTT. The V gene is TRBV30, the J gene TRBJ2-3, with 14 nucleotides matching TRBD2. The CDR3 has 16 residues. The junction had 6 bases not matched to a gene; V was cut back by 2 bases and J by 5 bases. Germline V gene lookup returns CDR1 GTSNPN and CDR2 SVGIG (reference sequence).

This clonotype was detected a few times. The rearrangement joins TRBV7-2 to TRBJ2-1, with D unresolved. This CDR3 comprises 14 residues. CDR1 and CDR2 from the germline V gene are SGHTA and FQGNSA. Trimming pared 1 base from V and 3 bases from J, leaving 7 bases between. In DNA, the CDR3 is TGTGCCAGCAGCTTAGGGCCGCGCTACAATGAGCAGTTCTTC. This sequence encodes CASSLGPRYNEQFF.

The CDR3 nucleotides are TGTGCCAGCAGCCCGGGTGGGGGCCGGTATTATAGCAATCAGCCCCAGCATTTT. Protein: CASSPGGGRYYSNQPQHF. J is TRBJ1-5 and V is TRBV27, with D tentatively TRBD1 (6 bases). This CDR3 is 18 amino acids long. Germline V CDR1 and CDR2: MNHEY, SMNVEV (reference sequence). Trimming took 6 bases from V and 0 from J, leaving 21 bases between them.

This clonotype was counted at least ten times. This chain uses TRBV20-1 with TRBJ2-1; D might be TRBD2 (6 bases). Trimming shortened V by 1 base and J by 1 base, and 8 bases separated the two germline ends. The CDR3 is made up of 14 amino acids. Germline V gene lookup returns CDR1 DFQATT and CDR2 SNEGSKA (reference sequence). The CDR3: CSARGAGSYNEQFF. DNA of the CDR3: TGCAGTGCTAGAGGTGCGGGGTCCTACAATGAGCAGTTCTTC.

This chain links TRBV10-3 with TRBJ1-2; 11 bases match TRBD1. This CDR3 region has 14 residues. CDR1 is ENHRY, CDR2 SYGVKD, per germline. The V segment lost 7 bases and the J segment 7 bases; nucleotides outside the gene matches: 8. The CDR3 nucleotides are TGTGCCATCACAGAGGACAGGGGGCGAAGTGGCTACACCTTC. It encodes CAITEDRGRSGYTF.

This clonotype was seen a handful of times. The chain is built from TRBV5-5 and TRBJ1-2; D uncertain. The CDR3 totals 13 residues. V lost 0 bases and J 6 bases, leaving 9 bases between the germline ends. Per the germline V gene, CDR1 is SGHKS and CDR2 is YYEKEE (reference sequence). The DNA for the CDR3 is TGTGCCAGCAGCTTGGGAAGAAGCGATGGCTACACCTTC. Translated: CASSLGRSDGYTF.

This clonotype was recorded many times. CDR3 nucleotide sequence: TGTGCCAGCAGCCCCTATCCCTCGGGGAACACTGAAGCTTTCTTT. It translates to CASSPYPSGNTEAFF. The rearrangement joins TRBV5-6 to TRBJ1-1; D unresolved. Between the trimmed V and J ends, which lost 4 bases and 1 base, there was a span of 14 bases. Germline CDR1 is SGHDT and CDR2 is YYEEEE. CDR3 size: 15 residues.